What follows describes a single TCR beta chain. The antigen is undetermined. With a J-beta primer mix and a sample-barcoded 5' primer, a second PCR ran roughly 6 to 11 cycles. Via MiXCR, TCRdb re-called the 5' RACE reads, giving one row per CDR3 protein. Of fewer than 800,000 distinct CDR3 sequences listed, 20% to 25% are singletons. Every donor provided approximately 9.2 milliliters of peripheral blood. This sample stems from a study of blood T cells in healthy people across ages. Study background: Per two T cells, about one barcoded beta molecule was captured through template switching.

Study-wide results and limits: From one million sequenced T cells, diversity estimates were lower bounds.

This CDR3 has 13 residues. The V gene's germline CDR1 is SQVTM and CDR2 ANQGSEA. V gene TRBV29-1 combines with J gene TRBJ2-1; D possibly corresponds to TRBD1 (5 bases). The end of the DNA aligns better with TRBJ2-7, so the J call may be wrong. This sequence was found in a man aged 70 or older in good health. Sequenced material: blood. The CDR3 nucleotides read TGCAGCGTTGCGACAGATCGTGGGTACGAGCAGTACTTC. Encoded protein: CSVATDRGYEQYF.